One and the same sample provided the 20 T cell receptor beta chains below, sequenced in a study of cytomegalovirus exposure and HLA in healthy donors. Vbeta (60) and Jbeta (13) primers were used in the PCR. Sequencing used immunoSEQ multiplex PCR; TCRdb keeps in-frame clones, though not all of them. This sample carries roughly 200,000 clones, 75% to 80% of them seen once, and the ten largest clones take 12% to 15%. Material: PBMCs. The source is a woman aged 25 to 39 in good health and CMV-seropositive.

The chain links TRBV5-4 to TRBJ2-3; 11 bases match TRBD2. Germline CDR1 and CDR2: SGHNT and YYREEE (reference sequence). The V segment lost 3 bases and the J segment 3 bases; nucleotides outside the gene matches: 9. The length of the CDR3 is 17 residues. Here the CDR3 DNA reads TGTGCCAGCAGCTACTCCACCCGACTAGCGGGAACAGATACGCAGTATTTT. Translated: CASSYSTRLAGTDTQYF.

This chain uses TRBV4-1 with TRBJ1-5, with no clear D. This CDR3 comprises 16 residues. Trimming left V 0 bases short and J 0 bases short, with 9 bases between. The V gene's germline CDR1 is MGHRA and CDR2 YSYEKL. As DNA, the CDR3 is TGCGCCAGCAGCCAAGATCAGATGAATAGCAATCAGCCCCAGCATTTT. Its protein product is CASSQDQMNSNQPQHF.

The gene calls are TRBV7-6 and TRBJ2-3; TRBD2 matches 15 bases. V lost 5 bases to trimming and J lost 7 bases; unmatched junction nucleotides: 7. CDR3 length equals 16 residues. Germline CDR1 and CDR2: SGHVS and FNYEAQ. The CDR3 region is CASSPRTSGGAHTQYF. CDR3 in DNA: TGTGCCAGCAGCCCGCGGACTAGCGGGGGGGCCCATACGCAGTATTTT. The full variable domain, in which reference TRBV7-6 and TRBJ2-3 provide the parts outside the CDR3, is GAGVSQSPRYKVTKRGQDVALRCDPISGHVSLYWYRQALGQGPEFLTYFNYEAQQDKSGLPNDRFSAERPEGSISTLTIQRTEQRDSAMYRCASSPRTSGGAHTQYFGPGTRLTVL.

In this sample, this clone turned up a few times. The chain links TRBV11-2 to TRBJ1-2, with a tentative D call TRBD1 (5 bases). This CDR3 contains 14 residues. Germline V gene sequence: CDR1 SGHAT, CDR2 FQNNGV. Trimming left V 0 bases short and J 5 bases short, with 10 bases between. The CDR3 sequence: CASSLESGGYGYTF. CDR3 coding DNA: TGTGCCAGCAGCTTAGAGAGCGGGGGGTATGGCTACACCTTC.

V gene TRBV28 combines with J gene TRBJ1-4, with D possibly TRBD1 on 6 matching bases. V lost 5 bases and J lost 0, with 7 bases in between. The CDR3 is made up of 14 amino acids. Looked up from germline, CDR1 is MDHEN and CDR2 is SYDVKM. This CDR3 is CASSRQATNEKLFF. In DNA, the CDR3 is TGTGCCAGCAGTCGACAGGCAACTAATGAAAAACTGTTTTTT.

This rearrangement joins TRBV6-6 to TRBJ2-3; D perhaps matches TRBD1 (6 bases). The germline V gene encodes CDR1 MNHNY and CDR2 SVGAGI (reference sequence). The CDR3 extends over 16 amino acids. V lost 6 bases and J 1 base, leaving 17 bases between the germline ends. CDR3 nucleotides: TGTGCCAGCAGCTTTATTTGGACAGCGGGCACAGATACGCAGTATTTT. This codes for CASSFIWTAGTDTQYF.

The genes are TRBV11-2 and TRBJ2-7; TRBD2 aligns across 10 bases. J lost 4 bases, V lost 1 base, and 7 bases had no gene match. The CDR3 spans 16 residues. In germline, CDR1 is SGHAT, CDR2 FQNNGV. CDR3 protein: CASSLVPKREGYEQYF. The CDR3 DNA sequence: TGTGCCAGCAGCTTAGTTCCAAAGCGGGAGGGTTACGAGCAGTACTTC. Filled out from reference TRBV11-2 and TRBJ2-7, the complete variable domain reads EAGVAQSPRYKIIEKRQSVAFWCNPISGHATLYWYQQILGQGPKLLIQFQNNGVVDDSQLPKDRFSAERLKGVDSTLKIQPAKLEDSAVYLCASSLVPKREGYEQYFGPGTRLTVT.

The CDR3 loop is CASSPRDRVYEQYF. The CDR3 bases are TGTGCCAGCAGCCCCCGGGACAGGGTCTACGAGCAGTACTTC. The chain recombines TRBV13 with TRBJ2-7, with 9 bases matching TRBD1. The V gene end was trimmed by 5 bases and the J gene end by 3 bases; junction bases not matched to a gene: 5. This CDR3 region has 14 residues. The germline CDR1 and CDR2 sequences are PRHDT and FYEKMQ (reference sequence).

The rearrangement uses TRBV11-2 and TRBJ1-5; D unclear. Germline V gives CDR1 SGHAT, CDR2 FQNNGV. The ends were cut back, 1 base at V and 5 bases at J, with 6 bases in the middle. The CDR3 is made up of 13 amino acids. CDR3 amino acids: CASSLGPDQPQHF. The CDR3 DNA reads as TGTGCCAGCAGCTTAGGTCCGGATCAGCCCCAGCATTTT.

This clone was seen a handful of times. The CDR3 here is CASSQKETQYF. CDR3 bases: TGTGCCAGTAGTCAAAAAGAGACCCAGTACTTC. This chain uses TRBV19 with TRBJ2-5; D unclear. V was pared by 5 bases and J by 3 bases, with 4 bases between. The CDR3 sequence is 11 residues long. The germline V gene encodes CDR1 LNHDA and CDR2 SQIVND (reference sequence).

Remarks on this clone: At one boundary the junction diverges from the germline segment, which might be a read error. The CDR3 protein is CSSSHYNEQFF. Here the CDR3 DNA reads TGTTCCAGCAGCCATTACAATGAGCAGTTCTTC. The V call is TRBV7-9, the J call TRBJ2-1; D remains ambiguous. Germline V CDR1 and CDR2: SEHNR, FQNEAQ (reference sequence). The length of the CDR3 is 11 residues.

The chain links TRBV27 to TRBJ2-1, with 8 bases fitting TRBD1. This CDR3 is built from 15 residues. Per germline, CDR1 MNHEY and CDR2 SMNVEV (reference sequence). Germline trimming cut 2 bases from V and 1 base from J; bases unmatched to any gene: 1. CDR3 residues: CASSLRTGSYNEQFF. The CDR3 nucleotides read TGTGCCAGCAGTTTACGGACAGGGTCCTACAATGAGCAGTTCTTC.

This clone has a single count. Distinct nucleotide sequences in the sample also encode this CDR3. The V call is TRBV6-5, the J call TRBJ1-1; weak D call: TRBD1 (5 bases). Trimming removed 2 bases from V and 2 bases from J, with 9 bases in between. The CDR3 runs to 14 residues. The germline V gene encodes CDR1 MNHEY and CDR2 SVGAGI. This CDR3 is CASSYRDRNTEAFF. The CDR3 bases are TGTGCCAGCAGTTACCGCGACAGAAACACTGAAGCTTTCTTT.

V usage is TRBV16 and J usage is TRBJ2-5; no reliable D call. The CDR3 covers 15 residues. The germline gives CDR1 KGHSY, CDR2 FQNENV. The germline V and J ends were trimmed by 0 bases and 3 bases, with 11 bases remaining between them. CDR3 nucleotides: TGTGCCAGCAGCCAATCTTCAGGCAGTAAAGAGACCCAGTACTTC. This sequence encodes CASSQSSGSKETQYF.

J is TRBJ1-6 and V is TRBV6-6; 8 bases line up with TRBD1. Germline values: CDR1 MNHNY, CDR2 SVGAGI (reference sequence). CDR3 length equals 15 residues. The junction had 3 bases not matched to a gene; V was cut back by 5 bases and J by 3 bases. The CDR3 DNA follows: TGTGCCAGCAGTAACAGGGGGAACTATAATTCACCCCTCCACTTT. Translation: CASSNRGNYNSPLHF.

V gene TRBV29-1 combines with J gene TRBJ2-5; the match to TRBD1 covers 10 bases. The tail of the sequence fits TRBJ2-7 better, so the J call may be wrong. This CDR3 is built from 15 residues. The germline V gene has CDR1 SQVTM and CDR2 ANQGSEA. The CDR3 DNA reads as TGCAGCGTAGTAGGACAGGGGGGGCCTAACTACGAGCAGTACTTC. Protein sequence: CSVVGQGGPNYEQYF.

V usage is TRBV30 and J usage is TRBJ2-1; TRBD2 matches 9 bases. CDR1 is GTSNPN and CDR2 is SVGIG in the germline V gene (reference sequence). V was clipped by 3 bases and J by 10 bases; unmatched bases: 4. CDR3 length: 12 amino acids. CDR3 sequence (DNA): TGTGCCTGGAGCCCAGGACTAGCGGAGCAGTTCTTC. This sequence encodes CAWSPGLAEQFF. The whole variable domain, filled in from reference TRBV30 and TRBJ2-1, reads SQTIHQWPATLVQPVGSPLSLECTVEGTSNPNLYWYRQAAGRGLQLLFYSVGIGQISSEVPQNLSASRPQDRQFILSSKKLLLSDSGFYLCAWSPGLAEQFFGPGTRLTVL.

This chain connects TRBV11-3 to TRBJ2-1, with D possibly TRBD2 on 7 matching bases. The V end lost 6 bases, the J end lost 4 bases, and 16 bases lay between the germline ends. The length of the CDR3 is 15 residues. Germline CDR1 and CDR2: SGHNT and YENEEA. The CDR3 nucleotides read TGTGCCAGCAGGGGGGAGGGGGGGGCATACAATGAGCAGTTCTTC. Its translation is CASRGEGGAYNEQFF.

The CDR3: CAWSVIENTEAFF. CDR3 coding DNA: TGTGCCTGGAGTGTGATAGAGAACACTGAAGCTTTCTTT. This chain connects TRBV30 to TRBJ1-1; no clear D. Deletions cut 0 bases from V and 1 base from J, with 6 bases between. Germline-derived CDR1 and CDR2 are GTSNPN and SVGIG (reference sequence). CDR3 length equals 13 residues.

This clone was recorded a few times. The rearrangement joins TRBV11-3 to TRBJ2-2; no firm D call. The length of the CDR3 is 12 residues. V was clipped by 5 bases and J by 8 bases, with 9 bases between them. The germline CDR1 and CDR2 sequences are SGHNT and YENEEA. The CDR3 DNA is TGTGCCAGCAGCCCCCGAGTTGGGGAGCTGTTTTTT. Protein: CASSPRVGELFF.